A selection of T cell receptor beta chains follows, all from one sample in a study of cytomegalovirus exposure and HLA in healthy donors. Measured with immunoSEQ multiplex PCR; TCRdb has only the in-frame clones, and not every one. The sample records 150,000 to 200,000 clones, roughly 84% being singletons. The specimen was PBMCs. Source of these receptors: a boy under 18 in good health and CMV-seronegative. Both conserved end residues are part of each CDR3. The order of the fields is CDR3 protein, CDR3 DNA, J gene, clone size, D gene, V gene. The D gene is left open where the match is weak. Not all rows give a size; the values are once, few, many and, for expanded clones, a class.

CDR3 protein: CAWSDGDEQFF
CDR3 DNA: TGTGCCTGGAGTGACGGAGATGAGCAGTTCTTC
J gene: TRBJ2-1
clone size: .
D gene: .
V gene: TRBV30

CDR3 protein: CASSHKSASNEQFF
CDR3 DNA: TGTGCCAGCAGCCATAAGAGCGCCAGCAATGAGCAGTTCTTC
J gene: TRBJ2-1
clone size: few
D gene: .
V gene: TRBV4-2

CDR3 protein: CASSEARGNFYYEQYF
CDR3 DNA: TGTGCCAGCAGTGAAGCACGGGGGAACTTTTACTACGAGCAGTACTTC
J gene: TRBJ2-7
clone size: once
D gene: .
V gene: TRBV2

CDR3 protein: CAGQEGRFLFF
CDR3 DNA: TGTGCGGGCCAAGAGGGGAGGTTTCTGTTTTTT
J gene: TRBJ1-4
clone size: .
D gene: .
V gene: TRBV28

CDR3 protein: CAWERGSYEQYF
CDR3 DNA: TGTGCCTGGGAGCGGGGGAGCTACGAGCAGTACTTC
J gene: TRBJ2-7
clone size: .
D gene: TRBD2
V gene: TRBV30

CDR3 protein: CAISESELAGDLEQYF
CDR3 DNA: TGTGCCATCAGTGAGTCGGAACTAGCGGGAGACCTCGAGCAGTACTTC
J gene: TRBJ2-7
clone size: .
D gene: TRBD2
V gene: TRBV10-3

CDR3 protein: CASSLQGGYSNQPQHF
CDR3 DNA: TGTGCCAGTAGTCTACAGGGGGGGTATAGCAATCAGCCCCAGCATTTT
J gene: TRBJ1-5
clone size: .
D gene: TRBD1
V gene: TRBV19

CDR3 protein: CASSPGGPNEQFF
CDR3 DNA: TGTGCCAGCAGCCCCGGAGGCCCTAATGAGCAGTTCTTC
J gene: TRBJ2-1
clone size: .
D gene: .
V gene: TRBV11-3

CDR3 protein: CASSLATSGKVYEQYF
CDR3 DNA: TGTGCCAGCAGCTTAGCTACTAGCGGGAAAGTATACGAGCAGTACTTC
J gene: TRBJ2-7
clone size: .
D gene: TRBD2
V gene: TRBV7-2

CDR3 protein: CASSDGGRGYTF
CDR3 DNA: TGTGCCAGCAGTGATGGGGGCCGCGGCTACACCTTC
J gene: TRBJ1-2
clone size: once
D gene: .
V gene: TRBV25-1

CDR3 protein: CSVVAEARIDTQYF
CDR3 DNA: TGCAGCGTTGTAGCGGAGGCAAGGATAGATACGCAGTATTTT
J gene: TRBJ2-3
clone size: .
D gene: .
V gene: TRBV29-1

CDR3 protein: CASSQASGVGELFF
CDR3 DNA: TGTGCCAGCAGCCAAGCATCGGGGGTCGGGGAGCTGTTTTTT
J gene: TRBJ2-2
clone size: .
D gene: .
V gene: TRBV14

CDR3 protein: CASSYVAGNTEAFF
CDR3 DNA: TGTGCCAGCAGTTACGTTGCAGGGAACACTGAAGCTTTCTTT
J gene: TRBJ1-1
clone size: .
D gene: .
V gene: TRBV6-5

CDR3 protein: CATSNLQGARDEKLFF
CDR3 DNA: TGTGCCACCAGCAACCTACAGGGGGCGCGAGATGAAAAACTGTTTTTT
J gene: TRBJ1-4
clone size: .
D gene: TRBD1
V gene: TRBV15